The 26 T cell receptor beta chains reported below all come from one sample, sequenced in a study of blood T cell repertoires in COVID-19. Measured with immunoSEQ multiplex PCR; TCRdb has only the in-frame clones, and not every one. The top ten hold roughly 5.5% of the sample, which has approximately 71,000 clones, 88% seen once. Source material: peripheral blood. The receptor source for this set is a human donor in a cohort sampled during active COVID-19.

J is TRBJ1-1 and V is TRBV5-1, with 10 bases aligning to TRBD1. The CDR3 consists of 15 residues. Per germline, CDR1 SGHRS and CDR2 YFSETQ. After removal of 4 bases from V and 2 bases from J, the junction contained 5 bases not matched to a gene. This CDR3 is CASSPRTGGNTEAFF. The DNA of the CDR3 is TGCGCCAGCAGCCCACGGACAGGGGGAAACACTGAAGCTTTCTTT.

The V gene is TRBV18, the J gene TRBJ2-3; TRBD1 is a possible D gene (6 bases). CDR1 and CDR2 from the germline V gene are KGHSH and LQKENI. V was shortened by 1 base and J by 2 bases, with 16 bases between the two germline ends. The CDR3 has 17 residues. CDR3 DNA sequence: TGTGCCAGCTCACCACTGACAGGAGAGGTACACACAGATACGCAGTATTTT. Amino acid sequence: CASSPLTGEVHTDTQYF.

This chain connects TRBV7-2 to TRBJ2-7; D unresolved. Per germline, CDR1 SGHTA and CDR2 FQGNSA. V lost 1 base, J lost 2 bases, and 12 bases lay in between. This CDR3 has 15 residues. The CDR3 nucleotides are TGTGCCAGCAGCTTAGGAAGGAGTTTCCCCTACGAGCAGTACTTC. Encoded protein: CASSLGRSFPYEQYF.

The chain links TRBV6-5 to TRBJ2-5; 10 nucleotides line up with TRBD2. Germline V gives CDR1 MNHEY, CDR2 SVGAGI. With V trimmed by 4 bases and J by 3 bases, 2 bases remained unmatched. The CDR3 covers 14 residues. The CDR3 region is CASSSLAGEETQYF. CDR3 nucleotides: TGTGCCAGCAGTTCGCTAGCGGGGGAAGAGACCCAGTACTTC.

The rearrangement links TRBV25-1 to TRBJ1-1, with D uncertain. Per the germline V gene, CDR1 is MGHDK and CDR2 is SYGVNS. CDR3 size: 13 residues. Trimming took 5 bases from V and 3 from J, leaving 10 bases between them. In nucleotides, the CDR3 is TGTGCCAGCAGTTTTTGGTCGGACACTGAAGCTTTCTTT. Translation gives CASSFWSDTEAFF.

The CDR3 reads CASSSSGLGIQYF. For the CDR3, the DNA is TGTGCCAGCAGTTCCTCGGGACTAGGGATCCAGTACTTC. This chain links TRBV12-3 or TRBV12-4 with TRBJ2-5, with 8 bases fitting TRBD2. V lost 4 bases, J lost 10 bases, and 8 bases stayed unmatched. The CDR3 is 13 amino acids.

The chain recombines TRBV29-1 with TRBJ2-6, with 7 bases that match TRBD1. The V and J ends lost 4 bases and 1 base, in that order; junction bases with no gene match: 10. Germline-derived CDR1 and CDR2 are SQVTM and ANQGSEA. The CDR3 is 17 amino acids. This CDR3 is CSVVIGTALSGANVLTF. In DNA, the CDR3 is TGCAGCGTTGTAATAGGGACAGCCTTGTCTGGGGCCAACGTCCTGACTTTC.

The rearrangement joins TRBV7-8 to TRBJ1-4; 8 bases line up with TRBD1. CDR1 and CDR2 from the germline V gene are SGHVS and FQNEAQ. The CDR3 consists of 13 residues. Unmatched junction bases numbered 1, after V lost 0 bases and J lost 10 bases. The CDR3 nucleotides are TGTGCCAGCAGCTTAGCACAGGGGGGAAAACTGTTTTTT. Its protein product is CASSLAQGGKLFF.

CDR3 protein: CARGTSGRAGPDTQYF. The CDR3 nucleotides read TGTGCCAGAGGGACTAGCGGGAGGGCCGGGCCAGATACGCAGTATTTT. This chain joins TRBV21-1 and TRBJ2-3; TRBD2 is the table's D call and was not checked against the DNA. TRBV21-1 is designated a pseudogene. This CDR3 spans 16 amino acids.

This clone was seen only once. The chain combines TRBV19 with TRBJ2-1; no reliable D call. This CDR3 comprises 17 residues. Deletions cut 2 bases from V and 0 bases from J, with 14 bases between. Germline V CDR1 and CDR2: LNHDA, SQIVND (reference sequence). The CDR3: CASSIIEPMLSYNEQFF. CDR3 nucleotides: TGTGCCAGTAGTATAATAGAACCCATGCTCTCCTACAATGAGCAGTTCTTC.

This clone has just a few counts. J is TRBJ2-7 and V is TRBV2; 14 nucleotides agree with TRBD2. The CDR3 extends over 15 amino acids. With V trimmed by 7 bases and J by 5 bases, 7 bases remained unmatched. Germline V gene sequence: CDR1 SNHLY, CDR2 FYNNEI. CDR3 amino acids: CASTPGLAGANEQYF. The CDR3, as DNA: TGTGCCAGCACTCCGGGACTAGCGGGAGCTAACGAGCAGTACTTC.

This chain links TRBV3-1 (or the pseudogene TRBV3-2) with TRBJ2-7; 7 positions match TRBD2. The ends lost 4 bases at V and 2 bases at J; junction bases unmatched: 5. The CDR3 runs to 14 residues. From germline, CDR1 is LGHDT and CDR2 YNNKEL (reference sequence). CDR3: CASSRRLAPYEQYF. The CDR3 nucleotides are TGTGCCAGCAGCCGTCGACTAGCCCCCTACGAGCAGTACTTC.

Turning to this clone: A read error may account for a junction end that differs from germline. The chain combines TRBV3-1 (or the pseudogene TRBV3-2) with TRBJ2-3, with 7 bases identical to TRBD1. In germline, CDR1 is LGHDT, CDR2 YNNKEL (reference sequence). The CDR3 covers 13 residues. For the CDR3, the DNA is TGTGCCAGCAGCCAAGGCCGGGACAGTGGGGGAGATTTT. Its protein is CASSQGRDSGGDF.

The chain has TRBV3-1 (or the pseudogene TRBV3-2) and TRBJ1-2; the D gene is possibly TRBD1 (6 bases). The CDR3 sequence is 13 residues long. Germline CDR1 and CDR2: LGHDT and YNNKEL (reference sequence). V was cut by 4 bases and J by 4 bases, with 10 bases left in between. CDR3 in amino acids: CASSLLQGYGYTF. DNA for the CDR3: TGTGCCAGCAGCCTCTTACAGGGCTATGGCTACACCTTC.

This chain links TRBV5-4 with TRBJ1-1, with D unclear. Deletions cut 0 bases from V and 0 bases from J, with 15 bases between. CDR3 length equals 17 residues. Germline-derived CDR1 and CDR2 are SGHNT and YYREEE (reference sequence). The DNA for the CDR3 is TGTGCCAGCAGCTTGGGCGGAAGGGCGGGCTTGAACACTGAAGCTTTCTTT. Protein sequence: CASSLGGRAGLNTEAFF.

This chain links TRBV11-3 with TRBJ2-2; 9 nucleotides match TRBD1. CDR1 is SGHNT, CDR2 YENEEA, per germline. V gave up 5 bases and J gave up 3 bases; unmatched junction bases: 10. This CDR3 is 17 amino acids long. The CDR3 DNA is TGTGCCAGCAGCACTCCCAGGACAGGGGCGGACACCGGGGAGCTGTTTTTT. Translation gives CASSTPRTGADTGELFF. The full variable domain, completed using reference TRBV11-3 and TRBJ2-2, is EAGVVQSPRYKIIEKKQPVAFWCNPISGHNTLYWYLQNLGQGPELLIRYENEEAVDDSQLPKDRFSAERLKGVDSTLKIQPAELGDSAVYLCASSTPRTGADTGELFFGEGSRLTVL.

The genes are TRBV7-2 and TRBJ2-6; D is unclear. CDR1 is SGHTA and CDR2 is FQGNSA in the germline V gene. CDR3 length: 15 residues. V lost 0 bases and J 2 bases, leaving 5 bases between the germline ends. For the CDR3, the DNA is TGTGCCAGCAGCTTAGCAACTACTGGGGCCAACGTCCTGACTTTC. The encoded protein is CASSLATTGANVLTF.

The chain carries TRBV6-5 and TRBJ2-4; maybe TRBD2 (5 bases). The CDR3 loop spans 14 amino acids. Germline V gene lookup returns CDR1 MNHEY and CDR2 SVGAGI. V dropped 6 bases and J dropped 8 bases, with 17 bases sitting between them. The CDR3 sequence: CASSAGPLVDIQYF. DNA for the CDR3: TGTGCCAGCAGCGCGGGCCCATTGGTGGACATTCAGTACTTC.

The chain has TRBV19 and TRBJ2-2; D perhaps matches TRBD2 (5 bases). The CDR3 is made up of 14 amino acids. Germline V gene lookup returns CDR1 LNHDA and CDR2 SQIVND (reference sequence). The V and J ends lost 8 bases and 0 bases respectively, with 10 bases between them. CDR3 DNA: TGTGCCAGTCGGGGTGAGCCGAACACCGGGGAGCTGTTTTTT. Its translation: CASRGEPNTGELFF.

CDR3 in amino acids: CASSEGLAGGTQYF. For the CDR3, the DNA is TGCGCCAGCAGTGAGGGACTAGCGGGAGGGACCCAGTACTTC. The gene calls are TRBV10-2 and TRBJ2-5; 14 bases agree with TRBD2. Germline V CDR1 and CDR2: WSHSY, SAAADI. This CDR3 spans 14 amino acids. The ends lost 2 bases at V and 7 bases at J; junction bases unmatched: 0.

This chain uses TRBV18 with TRBJ2-1; 9 nucleotides agree with TRBD2. CDR3 length: 16 amino acids. Trimming removed 3 bases from V and 15 bases from J; junction bases left unmatched: 18. Per the germline V gene, CDR1 is KGHSH and CDR2 is LQKENI. CDR3 DNA sequence: TGTGCCAGCTCACCTGTAGCGGGAGCTTCTTCCGGGTTCCTGTTCTTC. The encoded protein is CASSPVAGASSGFLFF.

The chain couples TRBV14 to TRBJ2-1; 7 bases line up with TRBD2. V lost 1 base, J lost 3 bases, and 6 bases stayed unmatched. The CDR3 has 16 residues. Germline CDR1 reads SGHDN; CDR2 reads FVKESK. Here the CDR3 reads CASSQGGIAGYNEQFF. CDR3 in DNA: TGTGCCAGCAGCCAAGGAGGAATAGCGGGCTACAATGAGCAGTTCTTC.

J is TRBJ2-7 and V is TRBV6-5, with 8 bases that match TRBD2. CDR1 is MNHEY and CDR2 is SVGAGI in the germline V gene. The CDR3 contains 13 residues. Germline trimming cut 4 bases from V and 4 bases from J; bases unmatched to any gene: 3. The CDR3 loop is CASSLAGLYEQYF. The CDR3, as DNA: TGTGCCAGCAGTTTAGCGGGACTTTACGAGCAGTACTTC.

The V gene is TRBV9, the J gene TRBJ2-2, with TRBD1 matching 9 bases. Germline V gene data show CDR1 as SGDLS and CDR2 as YYNGEE. The CDR3 length is 15 residues. Losses at the gene ends were 6 bases for V and 5 bases for J; bases not matched to a gene: 8. The CDR3 bases are TGTGCCAGCAACCCCGGGACAGGGCGAACCGGGGAGCTGTTTTTT. It encodes CASNPGTGRTGELFF.

The chain carries TRBV5-1 and TRBJ2-3; TRBD1 agrees at 9 bases. V trimming: 3 bases; J trimming: 2 bases; junction bases outside the gene matches: 4. Germline assignment: CDR1 SGHRS and CDR2 YFSETQ. The CDR3 runs 15 residues. CDR3 in amino acids: CASSSGTGITDTQYF. CDR3 coding DNA: TGCGCCAGCAGCTCCGGGACAGGGATCACAGATACGCAGTATTTT.

The DNA of the CDR3 is TGTGCCAGCAGCTGGAGGTGGGACAGGGAGATAGAGGGCTACACCTTC. This sequence encodes CASSWRWDREIEGYTF. The rearrangement links TRBV5-5 to TRBJ1-2; 9 bases are shared with TRBD1. Germline-derived CDR1 and CDR2 are SGHKS and YYEKEE (reference sequence). The CDR3 runs to 16 residues. After removal of 3 bases from V and 8 bases from J, the junction contained 14 bases not matched to a gene.